The subject of this entry is one T cell receptor (beta chain). The sample originates from a study of chemoradiotherapy in HPV16-positive cancers. Germline lookup yields CDR1 SGHTA and CDR2 FQGNSA. This CDR3 contains 14 residues. V gave up 6 bases and J gave up 3 bases; unmatched junction bases: 3. Data came from immunoSEQ multiplex PCR; TCRdb stores just in-frame clones and leaves some out. The sample records around 12,000 clones, about 81% being singletons. This sample was gathered from a patient who underwent chemoradiotherapy. The receptor was derived from a human donor with HPV-associated anogenital cancer. The gene calls are TRBV7-2 and TRBJ2-7; 12 bases agree with TRBD2. DNA of the CDR3: TGTGCCAGCAGACCGGGACTAGCGGGCTACGAGCAGTACTTC. Amino acid sequence: CASRPGLAGYEQYF.